This TCR beta chain stems from a study of blood T cell repertoires in COVID-19. Participants' reported clinical history set cohort assignment. The repertoire was sequenced with immunoSEQ multiplex PCR; TCRdb's copy has only in-frame clones and lacks some. The data show roughly 330,000 clones, with around nine tenths seen just once and around 4.6% held by the top ten. The CDR3 is 14 residues long. Trimming took 7 bases from V and 5 from J; bases not matched to a gene: 9. Germline CDR1 and CDR2: SNHLY and FYNNEI. Input material: PBMCs or T cells enriched from blood (not recorded which). This receptor was obtained from a man between 25 and 39 years old who had recovered from COVID-19. This sequence joins TRBV2 and TRBJ1-1; 8 bases map to TRBD1. DNA for the CDR3: TGTGCCAGCACCGACAGGGGAGCGGGAACTGAAGCTTTCTTT. Protein: CASTDRGAGTEAFF.